Each of the 14 T cell receptor beta chains below was sequenced from the same sample in a study of Ad26.COV2.S vaccination and SARS-CoV-2 variants. Clones were read by immunoSEQ multiplex PCR, and TCRdb kept only the in-frame ones, dropping some. Of approximately 300,000 clones in the sample, about 86% were seen once. The treatment denotes: 19 received Ad26.COV2.S at low or high dose, single or two shots; roughly five received placebo; per-sample allocation not given. Sample collection was performed on day 63 after the first vaccine or placebo injection. The specimen comprised peripheral blood, sampled in a trial of Ad26.COV2.S vaccine versus placebo. The source of these receptors is a person aged 18-60 years who received the Ad26.COV2.S COVID-19 vaccine or a placebo.

The V and J genes are TRBV6-4 and TRBJ2-3; 8 nucleotides align to TRBD2. Germline CDR1 is MRHNA and CDR2 is SNTAGT. CDR3 length: 18 amino acids. V gave up 6 bases and J gave up 4 bases; unmatched junction bases: 18. CDR3 sequence: CASSHHWFGRGEADTQYF. CDR3 bases: TGTGCCAGCAGCCACCATTGGTTTGGGCGGGGGGAGGCAGATACGCAGTATTTT.

This chain uses TRBV11-2 with TRBJ2-5; TRBD1 matches at 7 bases. In germline, CDR1 is SGHAT, CDR2 FQNNGV. This CDR3 region has 18 residues. J lost 5 bases, V lost 5 bases, and 20 bases had no gene match. CDR3 coding DNA: TGTGCCAGCAGCCTCAGGCGTTCTCCGGGACAGAAAAGGGAGACCCAGTACTTC. Its protein is CASSLRRSPGQKRETQYF.

V is TRBV3-1 (or the pseudogene TRBV3-2) and J is TRBJ2-7; 8 positions agree with TRBD1. J was trimmed by 2 bases and V by 0 bases; bases with no gene match: 12. Germline lookup yields CDR1 LGHDT and CDR2 YNNKEL (reference sequence). CDR3 length: 18 amino acids. The CDR3 spells CASSQEPIRGRGTYEQYF. In DNA, the CDR3 is TGTGCCAGCAGCCAAGAGCCCATCAGGGGGCGAGGGACCTACGAGCAGTACTTC.

CDR3 in DNA: TGTGCCAGCAGCTTTGATCTGGCTAGCGGGGGGCACCACGTCCTGACTTTC. This sequence encodes CASSFDLASGGHHVLTF. V is TRBV12-1 and J is TRBJ2-6; TRBD2 is taken as the D call from the table, unchecked against the DNA. TRBV12-1 is marked as a pseudogene. There are 17 residues in the CDR3.

The chain couples TRBV5-5 to TRBJ1-2; the D gene is possibly TRBD1 (5 bases). The CDR3 has 16 amino acids. With 0 bases removed from V and 0 bases from J, the gap between germline ends came to 12 bases. Germline V gene data show CDR1 as SGHKS and CDR2 as YYEKEE (reference sequence). The CDR3, as DNA: TGTGCCAGCAGCTTGGCCGGCGGGGGGGCTAACTATGGCTACACCTTC. It specifies CASSLAGGGANYGYTF.

This clone came up once. The V gene is TRBV5-1, the J gene TRBJ2-2; a weak D match, TRBD1 (5 bases). V dropped 2 bases and J dropped 5 bases, with 7 bases sitting between them. Germline assignment: CDR1 SGHRS and CDR2 YFSETQ. The CDR3 runs 13 residues. CDR3 nucleotides: TGCGCCAGCAGCTTACAGGATACCGGGGAGCTGTTTTTT. Translated, it gives CASSLQDTGELFF.

The chain employs TRBV9 and TRBJ1-2, with 7 bases that match TRBD1. Germline lookup yields CDR1 SGDLS and CDR2 YYNGEE. The trim removed 0 bases at V and 7 bases at J, leaving 15 bases unmatched. This CDR3 region has 17 residues. CDR3 nucleotide sequence: TGTGCCAGCAGCGTAGATGGGAAAACTAGCAGACAGGGTGGCTACACCTTC. It encodes CASSVDGKTSRQGGYTF.

This clone was observed a single time. V is TRBV18 and J is TRBJ1-1; D not resolved. The CDR3 has 13 residues. From germline, CDR1 is KGHSH and CDR2 LQKENI. Trimming stripped 2 bases from V and 5 bases from J, with 9 bases between. CDR3 loop: CASSPSWSTEAFF. As DNA, the CDR3 is TGTGCCAGCTCACCATCATGGAGTACTGAAGCTTTCTTT.

The rearrangement links TRBV6-5 to TRBJ2-1; 11 bases map to TRBD2. Germline lookup yields CDR1 MNHEY and CDR2 SVGAGI. The CDR3 loop spans 15 amino acids. V shed 5 bases and J 4 bases; nucleotides not matched to a gene: 4. The CDR3: CASSPSGGTYNEQFF. CDR3 DNA: TGTGCCAGCAGTCCTAGCGGGGGGACTTACAATGAGCAGTTCTTC.

The genes are TRBV7-6 and TRBJ2-3, with 8 positions matching TRBD1. V gave up 5 bases and J gave up 2 bases; unmatched junction bases: 6. The CDR3 has 15 residues. The V gene's germline CDR1 is SGHVS and CDR2 FNYEAQ. The CDR3 here is CASSHGQGYTDTQYF. The DNA for the CDR3 is TGTGCCAGCAGCCATGGACAGGGATACACAGATACGCAGTATTTT.

This chain uses TRBV5-1 with TRBJ2-5, with TRBD1 as a possible D gene (6 bases). CDR1 and CDR2 (germline): SGHRS, YFSETQ. The CDR3 has 14 residues. The V end lost 0 bases, the J end lost 5 bases, and 11 bases lay between the germline ends. CDR3 sequence (DNA): TGCGCCAGCAGCTTGGCAGGGGCAGGGGAGACCCAGTACTTC. It specifies CASSLAGAGETQYF.

The chain employs TRBV10-3 and TRBJ2-5; tentatively, D is TRBD2 (6 bases). V was cut by 6 bases and J by 1 base, with 12 bases left in between. The CDR3 has 14 amino acids. Germline assignment: CDR1 ENHRY and CDR2 SYGVKD. DNA of the CDR3: TGTGCCATCAGCCCGGGACTGAGCCAAGAGACCCAGTACTTC. This encodes CAISPGLSQETQYF.

The genes are TRBV6-1 and TRBJ2-7, with D perhaps TRBD1 (6 bases). The V end lost 1 base, the J end lost 0 bases, and 7 bases lay between the germline ends. This CDR3 is 14 amino acids long. Germline CDR1 is MNHNS and CDR2 is SASEGT. The CDR3 sequence: CASSEDRDSYEQYF. CDR3 coding DNA: TGTGCCAGCAGTGAAGACAGGGACTCCTACGAGCAGTACTTC.

This chain links TRBV18 with TRBJ2-1, with D maybe TRBD2 (6 bases). Deletions cut 2 bases from V and 1 base from J, with 12 bases between. The germline gives CDR1 KGHSH, CDR2 LQKENI. The CDR3 length is 16 residues. CDR3 nucleotides: TGTGCCAGCTCACCAAGTTACGGGAGTTCCTACAATGAGCAGTTCTTC. Encoded protein: CASSPSYGSSYNEQFF.